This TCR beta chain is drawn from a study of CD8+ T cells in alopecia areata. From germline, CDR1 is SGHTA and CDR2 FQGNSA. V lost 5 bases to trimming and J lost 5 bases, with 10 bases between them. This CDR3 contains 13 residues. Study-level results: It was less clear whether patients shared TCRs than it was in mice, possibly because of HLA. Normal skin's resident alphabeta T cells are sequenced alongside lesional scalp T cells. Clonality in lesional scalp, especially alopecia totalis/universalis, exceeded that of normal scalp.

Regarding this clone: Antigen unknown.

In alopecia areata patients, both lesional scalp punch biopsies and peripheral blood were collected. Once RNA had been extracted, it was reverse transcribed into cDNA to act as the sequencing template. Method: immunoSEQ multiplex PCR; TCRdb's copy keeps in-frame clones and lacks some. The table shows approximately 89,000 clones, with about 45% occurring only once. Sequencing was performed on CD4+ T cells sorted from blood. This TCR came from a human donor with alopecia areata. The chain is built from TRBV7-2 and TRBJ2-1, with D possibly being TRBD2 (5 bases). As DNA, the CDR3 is TGTGCCAGCAGCGGCCGGACTGACAATGAGCAGTTCTTC. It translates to CASSGRTDNEQFF.